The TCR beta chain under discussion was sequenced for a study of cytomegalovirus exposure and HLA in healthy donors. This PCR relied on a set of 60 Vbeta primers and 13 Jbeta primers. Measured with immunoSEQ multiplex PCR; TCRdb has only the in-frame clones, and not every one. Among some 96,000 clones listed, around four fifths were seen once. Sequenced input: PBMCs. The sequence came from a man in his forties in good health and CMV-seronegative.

CDR3 sequence reads: CASSFVGQRTYEQYF. The CDR3 region has the DNA TGTGCCAGCAGTTTTGTGGGACAGCGAACCTACGAGCAGTACTTC. The chain links TRBV28 to TRBJ2-7; 7 bases align to TRBD1. The CDR3 extends over 15 amino acids. Trimming removed 3 bases from V and 2 bases from J; junction bases left unmatched: 7. The germline V gene has CDR1 MDHEN and CDR2 SYDVKM.